Following are 17 T cell receptor beta chains from one sample sequenced in a study of a mutant IDH1 vaccine in newly diagnosed glioma. Time point described: baseline, week 1 (first vaccination visit). Stated treatment: pre-vaccination baseline after standard-of-care therapy. Some clones are missing from TCRdb's copy, which holds only in-frame ones; the method was immunoSEQ multiplex PCR. The repertoire consists of about 34,000 clones, with more than 70% occurring once and the leading ten covering around 9.5%. The sample was peripheral blood mononuclear cells (PBMCs), taken from a glioma patient treated with radiotherapy, temozolomide or both. The source of these receptors is a man in his fifties with glioma. Some clones in this sample may be carry-over from other donors' samples.

The gene calls are TRBV4-1 and TRBJ2-1, with D unresolved. Trimming removed 2 bases from V and 9 bases from J, with 11 bases in between. CDR3 length: 13 amino acids. CDR1 MGHRA and CDR2 YSYEKL come from the germline V gene. CDR3 in amino acids: CASSQKRTTEQFF. For the CDR3, the DNA is TGCGCCAGCAGCCAAAAAAGGACCACTGAGCAGTTCTTC.

This clone was detected a few times. V usage is TRBV10-2 and J usage is TRBJ2-5, with D tentatively TRBD2 (5 bases). Germline CDR1 WSHSY, CDR2 SAAADI. The CDR3 consists of 15 residues. Trimming removed 4 bases from V and 2 bases from J, with 14 bases in between. CDR3 DNA: TGCGCCAGCAGTGTGGTAGCGAGCCCACAAGAGACCCAGTACTTC. Translation: CASSVVASPQETQYF.

A note on this clone: Germline is not matched at one junction end, which may reflect a read error. The chain links TRBV2 to TRBJ2-7; a weak D match, TRBD1 (5 bases). There are 12 residues in the CDR3. Germline values: CDR1 SNHLY, CDR2 FYNNEI. CDR3 DNA sequence: TGTGCCAGCAGGGAAGACAGTCGCGAGCAGTACTTC. It specifies CASREDSREQYF.

V gene TRBV2 combines with J gene TRBJ2-1; 7 nucleotides agree with TRBD2. This CDR3 is built from 15 residues. V lost 7 bases to trimming and J lost 8 bases; unmatched junction nucleotides: 14. Germline CDR1 is SNHLY and CDR2 is FYNNEI. CDR3 region: CASKEGTLAVDEQFF. DNA of the CDR3: TGTGCCAGCAAGGAAGGGACCCTAGCGGTCGATGAGCAGTTCTTC.

The chain carries TRBV11-2 and TRBJ2-3, with 10 nucleotides matching TRBD2. CDR3 length: 15 residues. V lost 5 bases to trimming and J lost 1 base; unmatched junction nucleotides: 3. The V gene's germline CDR1 is SGHAT and CDR2 FQNNGV. The CDR3 here is CASSHGLAGTDTQYF. The DNA of the CDR3 is TGTGCCAGCAGCCACGGACTAGCGGGCACAGATACGCAGTATTTT.

The chain uses TRBV5-6 and TRBJ2-7; the match to TRBD1 covers 8 bases. Germline lookup yields CDR1 SGHDT and CDR2 YYEEEE. V lost 3 bases, J lost 4 bases, and 6 bases stayed unmatched. The length of the CDR3 is 14 residues. The chain's CDR3 is CASSSLTGEYEQYF. CDR3 nucleotides: TGTGCCAGCAGCTCCCTGACAGGGGAGTACGAGCAGTACTTC.

The chain employs TRBV5-1 and TRBJ1-1; no clear D gene. CDR1 is SGHRS, CDR2 YFSETQ, per germline. V was trimmed by 3 bases and J by 1 base, leaving 7 bases between them. This CDR3 comprises 13 residues. CDR3 in amino acids: CASSWGGNTEAFF. The CDR3 DNA follows: TGCGCCAGCAGCTGGGGTGGGAACACTGAAGCTTTCTTT.

The gene calls are TRBV2 and TRBJ1-5; TRBD1 matches at 9 bases. V dropped 5 bases and J dropped 4; count of bases not matched to a gene: 3. The germline V gene has CDR1 SNHLY and CDR2 FYNNEI. CDR3 length: 14 amino acids. The CDR3 is CASSQDRGNQPQHF. CDR3 sequence (DNA): TGTGCCAGCAGTCAGGACAGGGGTAATCAGCCCCAGCATTTT. The full variable domain, with the rest looked up from reference TRBV2 and TRBJ1-5, is EPEVTQTPSHQVTQMGQEVILRCVPISNHLYFYWYRQILGQKVEFLVSFYNNEISEKSEIFDDQFSVERPDGSNFTLKIRSTKLEDSAMYFCASSQDRGNQPQHFGDGTRLSIL.

The chain joins TRBV4-2 to TRBJ1-2; D ambiguous. The CDR3 loop spans 14 amino acids. The ends were cut back, 0 bases at V and 0 bases at J, with 5 bases in the middle. Germline lookup yields CDR1 LGHNA and CDR2 YNFKEQ. The CDR3 nucleotides are TGTGCCAGCAGCCAAGAGGGAGCTAACTATGGCTACACCTTC. Protein product: CASSQEGANYGYTF.

The V gene is TRBV19, the J gene TRBJ2-6, with 7 positions matching TRBD1. The CDR3 consists of 17 residues. Germline CDR1 and CDR2: LNHDA and SQIVND (reference sequence). J gave up 0 bases and V 4 bases, and 6 bases lay outside the gene matches. The CDR3 sequence: CASSTGTAYSGANVLTF. DNA for the CDR3: TGTGCCAGTAGTACAGGGACAGCCTACTCTGGGGCCAACGTCCTGACTTTC.

This chain uses TRBV2 with TRBJ2-7, with a possible D match to TRBD2 (5 bases). With 4 bases removed from V and 6 bases from J, the gap between germline ends came to 10 bases. The CDR3 length is 12 residues. From germline, CDR1 is SNHLY and CDR2 FYNNEI. CDR3: CASSGGDREQYF. In DNA form, the CDR3 reads TGTGCCAGCAGTGGGGGAGATCGCGAGCAGTACTTC.

This chain joins TRBV5-1 and TRBJ1-2; D might be TRBD1 (6 bases). The CDR3 is 15 residues long. The germline V gene has CDR1 SGHRS and CDR2 YFSETQ. V was trimmed by 7 bases and J by 1 base, leaving 17 bases between them. CDR3 bases: TGCGCCAGCGGGGTCCAGGGGAGAGATAACTATGGCTACACCTTC. As protein: CASGVQGRDNYGYTF.

The CDR3 DNA reads TGTGCCAGCAGCTCAGGCGACAGCCTGAACACTGAAGCTTTCTTT. It yields the protein CASSSGDSLNTEAFF. The chain combines TRBV7-3 with TRBJ1-1, with D perhaps matching TRBD1 (5 bases). Trimming cost V 4 bases and J 0 bases, with 12 bases left between them. The CDR3 covers 15 residues. Per germline, CDR1 SGHTA and CDR2 FQGTGA. Full variable domain (rest looked up from reference TRBV7-3 and TRBJ1-1): GAGVSQTPSNKVTEKGKYVELRCDPISGHTALYWYRQSLGQGPEFLIYFQGTGAADDSGLPNDRFFAVRPEGSVSTLKIQRTERGDSAVYLCASSSGDSLNTEAFFGQGTRLTVV.

This clone was recorded only once. The chain joins TRBV19 to TRBJ1-5, with D maybe TRBD1 (5 bases). Germline assignment: CDR1 LNHDA and CDR2 SQIVND (reference sequence). V dropped 10 bases and J dropped 6 bases, with 22 bases sitting between them. The CDR3 has 15 amino acids. This chain's CDR3 is CATRGARFVGQPQHF. The CDR3 DNA reads TGTGCCACACGCGGGGCAAGGTTTGTAGGTCAGCCCCAGCATTTT. The full variable domain, with the rest looked up from reference TRBV19 and TRBJ1-5, is DGGITQSPKYLFRKEGQNVTLSCEQNLNHDAMYWYRQDPGQGLRLIYYSQIVNDFQKGDIAEGYSVSREKKESFPLTVTSAQKNPTAFYLCATRGARFVGQPQHFGDGTRLSIL.

The chain has TRBV6-5 and TRBJ2-1, with D uncertain. The germline V and J ends were trimmed by 4 bases and 6 bases, with 7 bases remaining between them. The CDR3 runs to 12 residues. CDR1 and CDR2 (germline): MNHEY, SVGAGI. CDR3 in amino acids: CASSSSGNEQFF. In DNA form, the CDR3 reads TGTGCCAGCAGTTCGTCGGGCAATGAGCAGTTCTTC.

The chain carries TRBV11-1 and TRBJ2-1; TRBD2 is a possible D gene (5 bases). The CDR3 covers 15 residues. Germline values: CDR1 SGHAT, CDR2 FQDESV (reference sequence). V was trimmed by 5 bases and J by 4 bases, leaving 15 bases between them. The CDR3 DNA is TGTGCCAGCAGCACCGGGAACAGACTTTACAATGAGCAGTTCTTC. It codes for CASSTGNRLYNEQFF. Full variable domain (outside the CDR3, taken from reference TRBV11-1 and TRBJ2-1): EAEVAQSPRYKITEKSQAVAFWCDPISGHATLYWYRQILGQGPELLVQFQDESVVDDSQLPKDRFSAERLKGVDSTLKIQPAELGDSAMYLCASSTGNRLYNEQFFGPGTRLTVL.

This sequence joins TRBV30 and TRBJ1-5, with D hard to call. CDR1 and CDR2 (germline): GTSNPN, SVGIG (reference sequence). V shed 3 bases and J shed 3 bases, with 12 bases lying between them. The CDR3 is 14 residues long. The CDR3 is CAWRASGVNQPQHF. CDR3 nucleotides: TGTGCCTGGAGGGCCAGCGGGGTCAATCAGCCCCAGCATTTT.